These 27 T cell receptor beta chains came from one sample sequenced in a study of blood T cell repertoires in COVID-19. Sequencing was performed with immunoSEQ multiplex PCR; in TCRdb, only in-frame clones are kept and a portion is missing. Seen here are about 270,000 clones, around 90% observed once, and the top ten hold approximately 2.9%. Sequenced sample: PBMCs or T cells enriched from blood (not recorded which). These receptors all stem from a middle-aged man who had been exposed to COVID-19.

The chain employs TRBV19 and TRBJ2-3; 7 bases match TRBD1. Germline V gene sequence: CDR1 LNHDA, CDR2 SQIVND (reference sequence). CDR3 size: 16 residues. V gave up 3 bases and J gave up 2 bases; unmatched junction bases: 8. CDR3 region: CASSISGQANTDTQYF. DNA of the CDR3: TGTGCCAGTAGTATTTCCGGACAGGCGAACACAGATACGCAGTATTTT.

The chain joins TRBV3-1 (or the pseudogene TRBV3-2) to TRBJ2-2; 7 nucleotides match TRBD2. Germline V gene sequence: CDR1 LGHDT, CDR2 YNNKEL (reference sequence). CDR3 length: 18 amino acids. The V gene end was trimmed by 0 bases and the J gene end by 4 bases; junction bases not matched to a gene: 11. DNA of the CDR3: TGTGCCAGCAGCCAAGAAGGGCGGGAGTTTACGGTCACCGGGGAGCTGTTTTTT. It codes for CASSQEGREFTVTGELFF.

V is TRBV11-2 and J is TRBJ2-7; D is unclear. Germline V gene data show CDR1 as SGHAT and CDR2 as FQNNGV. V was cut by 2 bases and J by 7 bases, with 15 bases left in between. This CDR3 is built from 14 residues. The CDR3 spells CASSLISSAAEQYF. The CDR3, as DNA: TGTGCCAGCAGCTTAATATCATCCGCGGCTGAGCAGTACTTC.

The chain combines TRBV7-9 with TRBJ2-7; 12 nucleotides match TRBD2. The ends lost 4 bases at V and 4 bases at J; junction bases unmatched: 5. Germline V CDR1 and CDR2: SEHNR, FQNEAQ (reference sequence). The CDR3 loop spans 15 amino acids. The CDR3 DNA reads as TGTGCCAGCAGCTCCGAGACTAGCGGGAGTTACGAGCAGTACTTC. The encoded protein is CASSSETSGSYEQYF.

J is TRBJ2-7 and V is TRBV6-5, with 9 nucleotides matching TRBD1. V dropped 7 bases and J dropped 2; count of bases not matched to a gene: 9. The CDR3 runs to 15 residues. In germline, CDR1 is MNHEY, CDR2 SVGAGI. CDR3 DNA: TGTGCCAGCACCGGAGTCGGGACAGGGCCCTACGAGCAGTACTTC. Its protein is CASTGVGTGPYEQYF.

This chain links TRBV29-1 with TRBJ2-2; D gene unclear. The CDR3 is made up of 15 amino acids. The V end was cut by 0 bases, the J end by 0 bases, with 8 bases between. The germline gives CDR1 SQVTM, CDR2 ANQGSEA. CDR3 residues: CSVEDETSNTGELFF. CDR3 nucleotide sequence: TGCAGCGTTGAAGATGAAACATCGAACACCGGGGAGCTGTTTTTT.

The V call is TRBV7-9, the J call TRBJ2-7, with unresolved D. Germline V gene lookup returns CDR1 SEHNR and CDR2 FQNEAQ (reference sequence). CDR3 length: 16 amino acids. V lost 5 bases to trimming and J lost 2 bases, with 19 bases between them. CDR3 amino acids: CASSPPRGSDPYEQYF. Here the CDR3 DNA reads TGTGCCAGCAGCCCCCCCCGTGGCAGCGATCCCTACGAGCAGTACTTC.

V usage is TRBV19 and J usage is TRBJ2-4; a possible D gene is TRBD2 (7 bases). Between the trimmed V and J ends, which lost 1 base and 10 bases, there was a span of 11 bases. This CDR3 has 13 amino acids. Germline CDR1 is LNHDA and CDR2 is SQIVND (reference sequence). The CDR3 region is CASSIGEGGIQYF. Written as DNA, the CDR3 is TGTGCCAGTAGTATAGGGGAGGGGGGAATTCAGTACTTC.

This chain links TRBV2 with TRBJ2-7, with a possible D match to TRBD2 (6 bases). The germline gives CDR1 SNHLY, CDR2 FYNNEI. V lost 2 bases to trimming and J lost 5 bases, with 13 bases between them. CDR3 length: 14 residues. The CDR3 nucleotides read TGTGCCAGCAGTGAAAAACGATCTAGCGACGAGCAGTACTTC. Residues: CASSEKRSSDEQYF.

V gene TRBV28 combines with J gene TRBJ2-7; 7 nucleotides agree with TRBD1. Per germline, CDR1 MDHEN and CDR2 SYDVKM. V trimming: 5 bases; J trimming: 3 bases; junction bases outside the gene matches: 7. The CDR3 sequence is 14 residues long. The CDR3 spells CASSPWDRYYEQYF. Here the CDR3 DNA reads TGTGCCAGCAGTCCTTGGGACAGATACTACGAGCAGTACTTC.

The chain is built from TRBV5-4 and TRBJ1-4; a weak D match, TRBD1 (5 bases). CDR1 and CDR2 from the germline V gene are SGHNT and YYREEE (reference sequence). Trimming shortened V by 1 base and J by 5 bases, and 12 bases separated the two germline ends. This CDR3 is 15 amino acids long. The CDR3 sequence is CASSLRQSQNEKLFF. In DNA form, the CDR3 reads TGTGCCAGCAGCTTGAGACAGTCTCAAAATGAAAAACTGTTTTTT.

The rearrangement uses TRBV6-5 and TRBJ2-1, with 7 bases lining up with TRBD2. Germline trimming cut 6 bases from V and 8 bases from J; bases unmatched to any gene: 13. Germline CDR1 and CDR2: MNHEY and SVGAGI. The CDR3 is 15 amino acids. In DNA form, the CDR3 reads TGTGCCAGCAGATGGGGGTTCGGAGCGGGATATGAGCAGTTCTTC. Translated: CASRWGFGAGYEQFF.

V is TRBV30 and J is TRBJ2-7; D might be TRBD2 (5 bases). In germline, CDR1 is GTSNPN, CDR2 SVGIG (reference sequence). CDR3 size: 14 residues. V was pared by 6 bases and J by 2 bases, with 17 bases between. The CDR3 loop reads CACTMRALTYEQYF. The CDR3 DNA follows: TGTGCCTGCACTATGAGGGCTCTTACCTACGAGCAGTACTTC.

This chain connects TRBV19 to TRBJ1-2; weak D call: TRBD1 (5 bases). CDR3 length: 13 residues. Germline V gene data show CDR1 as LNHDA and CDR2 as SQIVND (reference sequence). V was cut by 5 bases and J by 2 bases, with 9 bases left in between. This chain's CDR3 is CASSVGGNYGYTF. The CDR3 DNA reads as TGTGCCAGTAGTGTGGGGGGGAACTATGGCTACACCTTC.

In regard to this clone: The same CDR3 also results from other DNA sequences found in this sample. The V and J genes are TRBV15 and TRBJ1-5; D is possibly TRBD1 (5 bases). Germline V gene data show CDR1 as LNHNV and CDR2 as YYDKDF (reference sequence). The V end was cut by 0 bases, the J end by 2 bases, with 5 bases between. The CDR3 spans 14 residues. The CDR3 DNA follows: TGTGCCACCAGCAGAGACAGGGGCAATCAGCCCCAGCATTTT. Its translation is CATSRDRGNQPQHF.

CDR3 protein: CASGRTGSNYGYTF. CDR3 bases: TGTGCCAGCGGAAGGACGGGGAGTAACTATGGCTACACCTTC. The chain is built from TRBV21-1 and TRBJ1-2. TRBV21-1 is described as a pseudogene. CDR3 size: 14 residues.

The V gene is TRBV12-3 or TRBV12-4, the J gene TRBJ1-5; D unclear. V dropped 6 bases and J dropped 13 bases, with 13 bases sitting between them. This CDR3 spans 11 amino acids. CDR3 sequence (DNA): TGTGCCAGCAGCTCCTCGCTATCACAGCATTTT. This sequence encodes CASSSSLSQHF.

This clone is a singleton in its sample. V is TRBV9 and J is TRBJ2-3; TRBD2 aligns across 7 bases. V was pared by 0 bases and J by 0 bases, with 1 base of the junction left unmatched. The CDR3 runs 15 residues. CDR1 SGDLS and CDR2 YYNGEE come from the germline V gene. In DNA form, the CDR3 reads TGTGCCAGCAGCGTAGAGGGAGGGAGCACAGATACGCAGTATTTT. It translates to CASSVEGGSTDTQYF.

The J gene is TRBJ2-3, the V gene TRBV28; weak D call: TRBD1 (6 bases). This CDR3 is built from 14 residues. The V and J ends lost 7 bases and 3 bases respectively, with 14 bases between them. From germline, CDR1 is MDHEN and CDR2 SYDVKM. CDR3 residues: CASIIRGSTDTQYF. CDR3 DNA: TGTGCCAGCATAATAAGGGGGAGTACAGATACGCAGTATTTT.

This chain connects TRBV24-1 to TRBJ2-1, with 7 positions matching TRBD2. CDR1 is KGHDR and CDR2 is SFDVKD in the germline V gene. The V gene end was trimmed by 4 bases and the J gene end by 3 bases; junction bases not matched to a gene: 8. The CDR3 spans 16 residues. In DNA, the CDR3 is TGTGCCACCAGTGAACCCGGTGGACTAGGCTACAATGAGCAGTTCTTC. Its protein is CATSEPGGLGYNEQFF.

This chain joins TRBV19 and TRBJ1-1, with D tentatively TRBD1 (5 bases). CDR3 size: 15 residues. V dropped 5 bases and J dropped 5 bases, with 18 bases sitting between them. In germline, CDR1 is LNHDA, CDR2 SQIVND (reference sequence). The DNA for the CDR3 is TGTGCCAGTAGTTTGCAGGGAACAGTTCTAACTGAAGCTTTCTTT. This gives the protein CASSLQGTVLTEAFF.

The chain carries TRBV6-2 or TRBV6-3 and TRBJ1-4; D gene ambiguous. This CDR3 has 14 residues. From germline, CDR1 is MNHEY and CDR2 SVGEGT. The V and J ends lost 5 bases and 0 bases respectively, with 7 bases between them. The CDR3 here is CASSGAATNEKLFF. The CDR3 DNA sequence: TGTGCCAGCAGTGGAGCAGCAACTAATGAAAAACTGTTTTTT.

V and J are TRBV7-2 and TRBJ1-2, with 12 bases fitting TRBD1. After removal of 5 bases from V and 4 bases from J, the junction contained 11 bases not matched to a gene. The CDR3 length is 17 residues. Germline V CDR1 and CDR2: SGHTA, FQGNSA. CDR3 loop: CASSISLGQGATYGYTF. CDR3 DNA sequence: TGTGCCAGCAGCATTAGTTTGGGACAGGGGGCGACCTATGGCTACACCTTC.

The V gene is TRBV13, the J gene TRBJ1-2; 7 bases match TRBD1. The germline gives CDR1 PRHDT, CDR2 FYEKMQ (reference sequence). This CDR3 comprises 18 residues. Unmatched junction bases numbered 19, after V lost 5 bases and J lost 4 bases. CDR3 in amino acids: CASSPQDGTATGLYGYTF. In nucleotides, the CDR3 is TGTGCCAGCAGCCCCCAAGACGGGACGGCGACAGGGCTCTATGGCTACACCTTC.

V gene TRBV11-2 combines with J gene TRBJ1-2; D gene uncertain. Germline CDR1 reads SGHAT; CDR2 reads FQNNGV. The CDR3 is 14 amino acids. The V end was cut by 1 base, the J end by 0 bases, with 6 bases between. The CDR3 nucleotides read TGTGCCAGCAGCTTAGTAATAGCTAACTATGGCTACACCTTC. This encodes CASSLVIANYGYTF.

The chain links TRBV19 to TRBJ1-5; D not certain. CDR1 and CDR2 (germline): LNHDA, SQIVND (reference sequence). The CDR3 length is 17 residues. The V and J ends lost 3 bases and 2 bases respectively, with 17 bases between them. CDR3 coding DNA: TGTGCCAGTAGTATGCCCCACTCAGGAGGTGGCAATCAGCCCCAGCATTTT. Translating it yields CASSMPHSGGGNQPQHF.

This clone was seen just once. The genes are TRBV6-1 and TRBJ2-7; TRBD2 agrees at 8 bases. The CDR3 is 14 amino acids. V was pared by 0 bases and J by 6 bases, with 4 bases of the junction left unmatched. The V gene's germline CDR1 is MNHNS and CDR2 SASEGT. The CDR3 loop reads CASSEALRGGEQYF. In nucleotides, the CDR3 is TGTGCCAGCAGTGAAGCGCTTCGGGGGGGCGAGCAGTACTTC.